One TCR beta chain is described in this entry. Its antigen is unknown. This sample was included in a study of T cell repertoires in cytomegalovirus infection. Study-level information: CMV infection plus the matching HLA type was flagged by public TCR beta signatures. Study-wide results and caveats: In two of eight donors, the top clonotype was HLA-C-restricted CMV-specific.

TCRdb re-called the reads through MiXCR, storing one row per CDR3 protein. The data hold approximately 910,000 distinct CDR3 sequences, with approximately 32% observed a single time. The specimen comprised cultured CD8+ T cells from PBMCs, sampled from culture after CMV antigen stimulation. The sequence derives from a human donor in good health (CMV status not recorded). Some clones in this sample may be carry-over from other donors' samples.

CDR3 nucleotide sequence: TGTGCCAGCAGCGTAGTGGCCCGGAGCACAGATACGCAGTATTTT. Residues: CASSVVARSTDTQYF. The genes are TRBV9 and TRBJ2-3; D gene uncertain. The ends were cut back, 0 bases at V and 0 bases at J, with 8 bases in the middle. CDR1 SGDLS and CDR2 YYNGEE come from the germline V gene. The CDR3 consists of 15 residues.